These 6 T cell receptor beta chains came from one sample sequenced in a study of cytomegalovirus exposure and HLA in healthy donors. Sequenced by immunoSEQ multiplex PCR; TCRdb stores in-frame clones only, minus some. Among under 350,000 clones listed, 86% were seen once. The material sequenced was PBMCs. The source is a woman younger than 35 in good health and CMV-seronegative.

The chain has TRBV30 and TRBJ1-2; D is undetermined. Trimming removed 0 bases from V and 0 bases from J, with 5 bases in between. The CDR3 is made up of 13 amino acids. Germline-derived CDR1 and CDR2 are GTSNPN and SVGIG (reference sequence). The CDR3 loop reads CAWSVSTNYGYTF. The CDR3 bases are TGTGCCTGGAGTGTATCTACTAACTATGGCTACACCTTC.

The rearrangement links TRBV2 to TRBJ2-7, with TRBD2 matching 7 bases. V gave up 6 bases and J gave up 2 bases; unmatched junction bases: 4. In germline, CDR1 is SNHLY, CDR2 FYNNEI. This CDR3 is 13 amino acids long. CDR3 residues: CASRTGGTYEQYF. CDR3 bases: TGTGCCAGCAGGACGGGGGGAACCTACGAGCAGTACTTC.

This sequence joins TRBV28 and TRBJ1-2, with D possibly TRBD1 on 5 matching bases. Looked up from germline, CDR1 is MDHEN and CDR2 is SYDVKM. V was clipped by 8 bases and J by 5 bases, with 18 bases between them. This CDR3 contains 14 residues. The DNA for the CDR3 is TGTGCCAGCTCAATCCAGGGTCGGGGGTATGGCTACACCTTC. It translates to CASSIQGRGYGYTF.

The chain combines TRBV18 with TRBJ1-5; D not resolved. Germline lookup yields CDR1 KGHSH and CDR2 LQKENI. This CDR3 is 15 amino acids long. V shed 0 bases and J shed 9 bases, with 15 bases lying between them. CDR3 in DNA: TGTGCCAGCTCACCACCGGGAGTCGTAGCAGGGCCCCAGCATTTT. This translates into CASSPPGVVAGPQHF.

The V gene is TRBV11-3, the J gene TRBJ2-2; possible D gene TRBD2, 6 bases. Germline CDR1 is SGHNT and CDR2 is YENEEA. The ends were cut back, 11 bases at V and 5 bases at J, with 12 bases in the middle. The CDR3 loop spans 12 amino acids. Here the CDR3 DNA reads TGTGCCGCGGGACGAACGACCGGGGAGCTGTTTTTT. Its translation: CAAGRTTGELFF.

This chain links TRBV28 with TRBJ1-2; TRBD1 is a possible D gene (5 bases). The V and J ends lost 3 bases and 5 bases respectively, with 10 bases between them. The CDR3 is 13 residues long. Germline values: CDR1 MDHEN, CDR2 SYDVKM. The CDR3 sequence is CASSLEGPYGYTF. The CDR3 nucleotides read TGTGCCAGCAGTTTGGAGGGGCCGTATGGCTACACCTTC.